Listed here is a single TCR beta chain. The antigen remains undetermined. Each CDR3 protein is one row after TCRdb ran MiXCR on the 5' RACE reads. The sample has fewer than 900,000 distinct CDR3 sequences; 21% are singletons. The CDR3 contains 14 residues. The V gene lost 0 bases and the J gene lost 4 bases, with 9 bases spanning the gap. Germline assignment: CDR1 SGHRS and CDR2 YFSETQ. The sample originates from a study of identical twins. General study findings and limits: A cross-sectional statistical analysis, not follow-up of the same donors, supported the conclusions.

The sample was also linked to a second study, of T cells expressing NK-cell markers.

The sequence derives from a woman between 18 and 30 years old in good health. The J gene is TRBJ2-3, the V gene TRBV5-1, with D possibly matching TRBD1 (6 bases). Sequenced sample: PBMCs. The DNA of the CDR3 is TGCGCCAGCAGCTTGGAGGACAGCTCAGATACGCAGTATTTT. It codes for CASSLEDSSDTQYF.